One sample yielded the 20 T cell receptor beta chains listed below, sequenced in a study of STAT5B mutations in CD4+ large granular lymphocyte leukemia. This table comes from immunoSEQ multiplex PCR, and its TCRdb copy is limited to in-frame clones, with some not included. This table holds tens of thousands of clones, approximately 80% found once. Sequenced material: CD4+ T cells from blood buffy coats. These receptors all stem from a human donor in good health.

For this clone: One junction end disagrees with the germline gene, perhaps due to a read error. The chain has TRBV5-6 and TRBJ2-2; possible D gene TRBD2, 5 bases. Germline V gives CDR1 SGHDT, CDR2 YYEEEE. The CDR3 runs to 17 residues. The CDR3 loop reads CASSFQAQSPNTGELLF. Written as DNA, the CDR3 is TGTGCCAGCAGCTTCCAAGCGCAAAGCCCGAACACCGGGGAGCTGCTTTTT.

This clone occurred a few times. The chain recombines TRBV11-2 with TRBJ1-5, with D unclear. Deletions cut 0 bases from V and 10 bases from J, with 13 bases between. The CDR3 extends over 14 amino acids. Germline V CDR1 and CDR2: SGHAT, FQNNGV. CDR3 loop: CASSLDRGWSPQHF. CDR3 nucleotides: TGTGCCAGCAGCTTAGATCGCGGGTGGAGTCCCCAGCATTTT.

The gene calls are TRBV15 and TRBJ1-4; the D gene is possibly TRBD1 (5 bases). This CDR3 has 16 residues. CDR1 and CDR2 (germline): LNHNV, YYDKDF (reference sequence). Trimming took 2 bases from V and 1 from J, leaving 11 bases between them. Written as DNA, the CDR3 is TGTGCCACCAGCAGAATCCAGGGTATAACTAATGAAAAACTGTTTTTT. Its translation: CATSRIQGITNEKLFF.

In DNA form, the CDR3 reads TGTGCCAGCAGCTTAGTACAGGAAGCTTTCTTT. Residues: CASSLVQEAFF. This chain joins TRBV11-3 and TRBJ1-1, with unresolved D. With 1 base removed from V and 8 bases from J, the gap between germline ends came to 5 bases. Germline CDR1 reads SGHNT; CDR2 reads YENEEA. The CDR3 is 11 residues long.

CDR3 region: CASSLMAGNEQYF. Written as DNA, the CDR3 is TGTGCCAGCAGCTTAATGGCAGGGAACGAGCAGTACTTC. The V call is TRBV7-2, the J call TRBJ2-7; possible D gene TRBD1, 5 bases. Per the germline V gene, CDR1 is SGHTA and CDR2 is FQGNSA. This CDR3 has 13 amino acids. The germline V and J ends were trimmed by 2 bases and 5 bases, with 10 bases remaining between them.

Only one count was recorded for this clone. The chain has TRBV4-3 and TRBJ2-7; 7 nucleotides align to TRBD2. The CDR3 loop spans 15 amino acids. Germline-derived CDR1 and CDR2 are LGHNA and YSLEER. V lost 2 bases and J lost 2; bases outside the gene matches: 6. The DNA for the CDR3 is TGCGCCAGCAGCCAACAGGAGGGAGGGCCCTACGAGCAGTACTTC. Amino acid sequence: CASSQQEGGPYEQYF.

The chain recombines TRBV11-2 with TRBJ1-1, with D maybe TRBD1 (6 bases). The CDR3 contains 17 residues. Trimming stripped 6 bases from V and 0 bases from J, with 20 bases between. Germline V lookup: CDR1 SGHAT, CDR2 FQNNGV. The CDR3 DNA sequence: TGTGCCAGCAGTCAGGGGAAGGACAGCAGACTGAACACTGAAGCTTTCTTT. It yields the protein CASSQGKDSRLNTEAFF. Variable domain in full (rest from reference TRBV11-2 and TRBJ1-1): EAGVAQSPRYKIIEKRQSVAFWCNPISGHATLYWYQQILGQGPKLLIQFQNNGVVDDSQLPKDRFSAERLKGVDSTLKIQPAKLEDSAVYLCASSQGKDSRLNTEAFFGQGTRLTVV.

The V gene is TRBV9, the J gene TRBJ2-7; TRBD1 matches at 11 bases. Germline lookup yields CDR1 SGDLS and CDR2 YYNGEE. This CDR3 has 15 amino acids. J was trimmed by 1 base and V by 4 bases; bases with no gene match: 4. CDR3 DNA sequence: TGTGCCAGCAGCCCCCGGGACAGGGGGTCCTACGAGCAGTACTTC. Its protein product is CASSPRDRGSYEQYF.

This chain connects TRBV4-1 to TRBJ1-4, with 7 bases lining up with TRBD1. The CDR3 spans 15 residues. Germline trimming cut 1 base from V and 3 bases from J; bases unmatched to any gene: 2. Looked up from germline, CDR1 is MGHRA and CDR2 is YSYEKL. CDR3 sequence reads: CASSQVGTANEKLFF. The CDR3 coding sequence is TGCGCCAGCAGCCAAGTTGGGACAGCTAATGAAAAACTGTTTTTT.

Written as DNA, the CDR3 is TGTGCCAGCAGCTTAGCGGGGAGCTATGGCTACACCTTC. Encoded protein: CASSLAGSYGYTF. The rearrangement links TRBV7-2 to TRBJ1-2, with unresolved D. V gave up 0 bases and J gave up 4 bases, with 6 bases separating them. The CDR3 spans 13 residues. In germline, CDR1 is SGHTA, CDR2 FQGNSA. The whole variable domain, remainder taken from reference TRBV7-2 and TRBJ1-2, is GAGVSQSPSNKVTEKGKDVELRCDPISGHTALYWYRQSLGQGLEFLIYFQGNSAPDKSGLPSDRFSAERTGGSVSTLTIQRTQQEDSAVYLCASSLAGSYGYTFGSGTRLTVV.

The chain joins TRBV7-2 to TRBJ2-7; tentative D call: TRBD2 (6 bases). V lost 5 bases and J 4 bases, leaving 9 bases between the germline ends. Germline V gives CDR1 SGHTA, CDR2 FQGNSA. The CDR3 consists of 12 residues. The CDR3, as DNA: TGTGCCAGCAGCCCCGGGGGTTACGAGCAGTACTTC. This codes for CASSPGGYEQYF.

The chain combines TRBV7-2 with TRBJ1-3, with D maybe TRBD1 (5 bases). V shed 4 bases and J shed 7 bases, with 14 bases lying between them. This CDR3 has 14 residues. CDR1 is SGHTA and CDR2 is FQGNSA in the germline V gene. The CDR3 is CASSSSDRSNTIYF. The CDR3 DNA sequence: TGTGCCAGCAGCTCCTCAGACAGAAGTAACACCATATATTTT.

This chain links TRBV30 with TRBJ1-4; D possibly corresponds to TRBD1 (6 bases). V shed 4 bases and J shed 6 bases, with 21 bases lying between them. Looked up from germline, CDR1 is GTSNPN and CDR2 is SVGIG (reference sequence). This CDR3 has 16 residues. The DNA of the CDR3 is TGTGCCTGGACGGGGGGCCGCGGAGATGGGTATGAAAAACTGTTTTTT. Its protein is CAWTGGRGDGYEKLFF.

This clone was observed a few times. The chain has TRBV28 and TRBJ1-6; D not resolved. Germline V gives CDR1 MDHEN, CDR2 SYDVKM. The V end lost 8 bases, the J end lost 3 bases, and 11 bases lay between the germline ends. The CDR3 has 14 amino acids. CDR3 nucleotide sequence: TGTGCCAGCGGTACAGCCAGCTATAATTCACCCCTCCACTTT. Translation gives CASGTASYNSPLHF.

The rearrangement links TRBV19 to TRBJ2-7; D possibly corresponds to TRBD1 (5 bases). Germline values: CDR1 LNHDA, CDR2 SQIVND (reference sequence). The CDR3 has 13 amino acids. V lost 1 base and J lost 2, with 6 bases in between. The CDR3 loop is CASSIATAYEQYF. The CDR3 DNA reads as TGTGCCAGTAGTATAGCGACAGCCTACGAGCAGTACTTC.

V usage is TRBV5-6 and J usage is TRBJ1-1, with D perhaps TRBD1 (6 bases). V lost 0 bases and J 4 bases, leaving 10 bases between the germline ends. The germline CDR1 and CDR2 sequences are SGHDT and YYEEEE. CDR3 length equals 14 residues. CDR3 sequence: CASSLAGAGTEAFF. The CDR3 coding sequence is TGTGCCAGCAGCTTGGCGGGGGCCGGCACTGAAGCTTTCTTT.

This chain links TRBV14 with TRBJ2-5; D call uncertain. Trimming removed 0 bases from V and 3 bases from J, with 5 bases in between. This CDR3 has 13 amino acids. From germline, CDR1 is SGHDN and CDR2 FVKESK. The CDR3 here is CASSQDRKETQYF. The CDR3 coding sequence is TGTGCCAGCAGCCAAGACCGGAAAGAGACCCAGTACTTC.

J is TRBJ1-1 and V is TRBV10-3, with 7 nucleotides matching TRBD1. With 10 bases clipped from V and 1 base from J, the junction kept 9 bases outside the gene matches. Germline CDR1 and CDR2: ENHRY and SYGVKD. The CDR3 totals 14 residues. The CDR3 spells CASTGARGNTEAFF. The CDR3 DNA follows: TGTGCCAGCACAGGGGCGAGGGGGAACACTGAAGCTTTCTTT.

The chain joins TRBV30 to TRBJ1-1; D is possibly TRBD1 (5 bases). Germline V gives CDR1 GTSNPN, CDR2 SVGIG (reference sequence). V was cut by 7 bases and J by 5 bases, with 17 bases left in between. This CDR3 is built from 13 residues. CDR3 residues: CASRRRGRTEAFF. CDR3 nucleotide sequence: TGTGCCTCTAGAAGGCGGGGGAGGACTGAAGCTTTCTTT.

The chain is built from TRBV6-6 and TRBJ2-1; D possibly uses TRBD1 or TRBD2 (5 bases each). V was cut by 5 bases and J by 9 bases, with 14 bases left in between. The germline V gene has CDR1 MNHNY and CDR2 SVGAGI (reference sequence). The CDR3 covers 13 residues. In nucleotides, the CDR3 is TGTGCCAGCAGTCCTCAGATTGGGGGTGAGCAGTTCTTC. It specifies CASSPQIGGEQFF.